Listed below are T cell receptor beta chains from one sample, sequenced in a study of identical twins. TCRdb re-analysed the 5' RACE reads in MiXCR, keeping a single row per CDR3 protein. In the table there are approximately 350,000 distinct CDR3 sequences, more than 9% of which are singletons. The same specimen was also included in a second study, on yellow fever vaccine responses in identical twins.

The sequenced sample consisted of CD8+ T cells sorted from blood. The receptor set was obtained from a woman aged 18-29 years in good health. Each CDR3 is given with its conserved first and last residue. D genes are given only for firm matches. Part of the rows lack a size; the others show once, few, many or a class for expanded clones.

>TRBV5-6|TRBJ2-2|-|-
CASSLWELFF
TGTGCCAGCAGCTTATGGGAGCTGTTTTTT
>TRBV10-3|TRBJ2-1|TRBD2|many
CAISESSGVDEQFF
TGTGCCATCAGTGAGAGCAGCGGGGTTGATGAGCAGTTCTTC
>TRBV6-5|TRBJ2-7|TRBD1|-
CASTTGAEQYF
TGTGCCAGCACCACAGGGGCCGAGCAGTACTTC
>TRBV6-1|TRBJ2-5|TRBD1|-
CASRIGGSKTQYF
TGTGCCAGCAGAATAGGGGGCTCAAAGACCCAGTACTTC
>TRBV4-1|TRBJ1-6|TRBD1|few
CASSQQLRGNSPLHF
TGCGCCAGCAGCCAACAACTCAGGGGGAATTCACCCCTCCACTTT
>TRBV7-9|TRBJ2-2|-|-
CASSTVSTGELFF
TGTGCCAGCAGCACTGTTAGTACCGGGGAGCTGTTTTTT
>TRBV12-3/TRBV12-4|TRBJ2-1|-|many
CASPGPISYNEQFF
TGTGCCAGCCCAGGACCGATCTCCTACAATGAGCAGTTCTTC
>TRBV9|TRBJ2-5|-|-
CASSLRGGEYQETQYF
TGTGCCAGCAGCCTCCGAGGGGGAGAGTACCAAGAGACCCAGTACTTC
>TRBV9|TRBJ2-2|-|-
CASTPWDTGELFF
TGTGCCAGCACTCCGTGGGACACCGGGGAGCTGTTTTTT
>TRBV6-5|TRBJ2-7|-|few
CASSYSSLASSYEQYF
TGTGCCAGCAGTTACTCGTCGTTAGCGTCCTCCTACGAGCAGTACTTC
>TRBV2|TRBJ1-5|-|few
CASSEGWGGQPQHF
TGTGCCAGCAGTGAAGGGTGGGGCGGTCAGCCCCAGCATTTT
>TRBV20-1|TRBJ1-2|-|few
CSAREEWGYTF
TGCAGTGCTAGAGAAGAGTGGGGCTACACCTTC
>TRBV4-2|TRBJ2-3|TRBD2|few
CASSQLIAGELDTQYF
TGTGCCAGCAGCCAATTGATAGCGGGGGAGTTGGATACGCAGTATTTT
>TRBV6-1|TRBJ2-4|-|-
CASRGGSTKNIQYF
TGTGCCAGCAGAGGAGGGAGTACCAAAAACATTCAGTACTTC
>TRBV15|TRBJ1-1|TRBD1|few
CATSVRGQGSGTEAFF
TGTGCCACCAGCGTACGGGGACAGGGATCAGGGACTGAAGCTTTCTTT
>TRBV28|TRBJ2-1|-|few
CASSFVVSWAYNEQFF
TGTGCCAGCAGTTTTGTGGTTAGTTGGGCCTACAATGAGCAGTTCTTC
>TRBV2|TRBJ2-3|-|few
CASSEWSSPTPTDTQYF
TGTGCCAGCAGTGAATGGAGCTCCCCCACACCCACAGATACGCAGTATTTT
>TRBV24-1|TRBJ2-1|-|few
CATSHRFRSYNEQFF
TGTGCCACCAGCCACAGATTTAGGTCCTACAATGAGCAGTTCTTC
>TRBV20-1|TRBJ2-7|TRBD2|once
CSAGLAGGSYEQYF
TGCAGTGCTGGACTAGCGGGAGGTTCCTACGAGCAGTACTTC
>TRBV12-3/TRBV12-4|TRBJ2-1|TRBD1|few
CASSLQQGALNEQFF
TGTGCCAGCAGTTTACAACAGGGGGCACTCAATGAGCAGTTCTTC
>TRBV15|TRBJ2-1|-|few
CATSPEGDPPDEQFF
TGTGCCACCAGCCCAGAGGGGGACCCACCGGATGAGCAGTTCTTC
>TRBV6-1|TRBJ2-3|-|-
CASRAAGVDSTDTQYF
TGTGCCAGCAGAGCCGCCGGGGTAGATAGCACAGATACGCAGTATTTT
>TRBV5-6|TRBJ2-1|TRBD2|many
CASSLGLRNEQFF
TGTGCCAGCAGCCTGGGACTACGGAATGAGCAGTTCTTC
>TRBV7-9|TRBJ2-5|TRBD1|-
CASSRQGAEETQYF
TGTGCCAGCAGCAGACAGGGGGCGGAGGAGACCCAGTACTTC
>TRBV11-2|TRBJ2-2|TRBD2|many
CASSLEREVGELFF
TGTGCCAGCAGCTTAGAGCGGGAGGTCGGGGAGCTGTTTTTT
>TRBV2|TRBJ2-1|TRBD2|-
CASSGLAGVLRYNEQFF
TGTGCCAGCAGTGGACTAGCGGGAGTCCTGCGCTACAATGAGCAGTTCTTC
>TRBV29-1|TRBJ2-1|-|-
CSVEGVRDYNEQFF
TGCAGCGTTGAAGGGGTAAGGGACTACAATGAGCAGTTCTTC
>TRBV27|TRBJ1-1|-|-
CASSLGPFMNTEAFF
TGTGCCAGCAGTTTAGGGCCGTTCATGAACACTGAAGCTTTCTTT
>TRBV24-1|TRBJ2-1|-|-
CATSHSYNEQFF
TGTGCCACCAGCCACTCCTACAATGAGCAGTTCTTC
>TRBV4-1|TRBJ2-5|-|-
CASSPEGGHETQYF
TGCGCCAGCAGCCCCGAGGGGGGGCACGAGACCCAGTACTTC
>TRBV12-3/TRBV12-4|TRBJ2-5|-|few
CASSPDRIETQYF
TGTGCCAGCAGTCCCGACAGGATAGAGACCCAGTACTTC
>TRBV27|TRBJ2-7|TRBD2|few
CSSGREWYEQYF
TGTTCCTCGGGGCGGGAGTGGTACGAGCAGTACTTC
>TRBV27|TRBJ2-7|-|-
CASSLGQGTEQYF
TGTGCCAGCAGTTTAGGGCAGGGGACCGAGCAGTACTTC
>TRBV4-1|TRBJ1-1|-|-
CASSPSRYLEAFF
TGCGCCAGCAGCCCATCAAGATACCTTGAAGCTTTCTTT
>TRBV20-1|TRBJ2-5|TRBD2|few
CSASTGLAGGGQETQYF
TGCAGTGCTTCAACGGGACTAGCGGGGGGCGGCCAAGAGACCCAGTACTTC
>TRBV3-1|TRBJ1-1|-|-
CASSQNHRDRDTEAFF
TGTGCCAGCAGCCAAAACCACAGAGACCGGGACACTGAAGCTTTCTTT
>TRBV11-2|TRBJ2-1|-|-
CASSLPTLKGQDEQFF
TGTGCCAGCAGCCTACCGACCCTGAAGGGGCAAGATGAGCAGTTCTTC